The 21 T cell receptor beta chains given below trace back to one sample, sequenced in a study of blood T cell repertoires in COVID-19. Here immunoSEQ multiplex PCR was the method, and the copy in TCRdb shows in-frame clones only, minus some. This table has approximately 290,000 clones, 80% to 90% appearing once. The source material was PBMCs or T cells enriched from blood (not recorded which). These receptor sequences come from a woman aged 30 to 39 who had recovered from COVID-19.

The rearrangement joins TRBV28 to TRBJ1-1, with TRBD1 matching over 10 bases. The germline CDR1 and CDR2 sequences are MDHEN and SYDVKM. The junction had 10 bases not matched to a gene; V was cut back by 3 bases and J by 3 bases. CDR3 size: 17 residues. The CDR3: CASSFPLRTGGDTEAFF. In DNA form, the CDR3 reads TGTGCCAGCAGTTTCCCCTTACGGACAGGGGGGGACACTGAAGCTTTCTTT.

The CDR3 loop reads CASSPGLVGYTDTQYF. CDR3 coding DNA: TGTGCCAGCAGCCCCGGACTAGTCGGGTACACAGATACGCAGTATTTT. The chain couples TRBV7-9 to TRBJ2-3; 7 bases line up with TRBD2. The germline gives CDR1 SEHNR, CDR2 FQNEAQ (reference sequence). The CDR3 is 16 residues long. V lost 5 bases and J lost 2; bases outside the gene matches: 10.

The DNA of the CDR3 is TGTGCCAGCAGCTTGTACGCGGGATTGAGTTATGGCTACACCTTC. Translation gives CASSLYAGLSYGYTF. The chain joins TRBV5-6 to TRBJ1-2; D not certain. The CDR3 contains 15 residues. Trimming took 1 base from V and 5 from J, leaving 15 bases between them. Germline CDR1 and CDR2: SGHDT and YYEEEE.

V gene TRBV11-2 combines with J gene TRBJ2-7, with 11 bases identical to TRBD2. CDR1 and CDR2 (germline): SGHAT, FQNNGV. The length of the CDR3 is 12 residues. J lost 5 bases, V lost 7 bases, and 1 base had no gene match. The CDR3 here is CASTGLADEQYF. The DNA of the CDR3 is TGTGCCAGCACGGGACTAGCGGACGAGCAGTACTTC.

J is TRBJ1-4 and V is TRBV7-9; 7 nucleotides match TRBD1. Germline loops: CDR1 SEHNR, CDR2 FQNEAQ (reference sequence). This CDR3 has 14 residues. Germline trimming cut 0 bases from V and 6 bases from J; bases unmatched to any gene: 1. DNA of the CDR3: TGTGCCAGCAGCTTAGCGCAGGGGGATGAAAAACTGTTTTTT. Amino acid sequence: CASSLAQGDEKLFF.

The chain joins TRBV20-1 to TRBJ2-5, with D unclear. Germline loops: CDR1 DFQATT, CDR2 SNEGSKA (reference sequence). V lost 1 base, J lost 2 bases, and 2 bases lay in between. The CDR3 contains 11 residues. The CDR3 sequence is CSARAQETQYF. DNA of the CDR3: TGCAGTGCTAGAGCTCAAGAGACCCAGTACTTC.

This chain links TRBV14 with TRBJ2-2, with TRBD1 matching over 8 bases. The J segment lost 3 bases and the V segment lost 4 bases, leaving 10 bases of the junction unmatched. Germline V gene lookup returns CDR1 SGHDN and CDR2 FVKESK. There are 17 residues in the CDR3. The CDR3 DNA is TGTGCCAGCAGCCGCTACAGGGGGGCCCCCTACACCGGGGAGCTGTTTTTT. The encoded protein is CASSRYRGAPYTGELFF.

The CDR3 sequence: CASSLATNSEQFF. The CDR3 nucleotides are TGTGCCAGCAGCTTAGCGACTAACTCGGAGCAGTTCTTC. The rearrangement joins TRBV7-8 to TRBJ2-1; D might be TRBD2 (5 bases). The CDR3 consists of 13 residues. V was trimmed by 0 bases and J by 10 bases, leaving 10 bases between them. Per the germline V gene, CDR1 is SGHVS and CDR2 is FQNEAQ.

The table lists this clone with many counts. The chain joins TRBV6-4 to TRBJ2-1, with 9 bases that match TRBD2. This CDR3 comprises 15 residues. Germline V gene sequence: CDR1 MRHNA, CDR2 SNTAGT. The trim removed 3 bases at V and 3 bases at J, leaving 3 bases unmatched. The CDR3 is CASSEKRGDYNEQFF. The CDR3 region has the DNA TGTGCCAGCAGTGAGAAGCGGGGGGACTACAATGAGCAGTTCTTC.

This clone was recorded once. The chain has TRBV29-1 and TRBJ2-7; TRBD1 aligns across 8 bases. This CDR3 has 13 amino acids. From germline, CDR1 is SQVTM and CDR2 ANQGSEA. J was trimmed by 5 bases and V by 4 bases; bases with no gene match: 7. The CDR3 protein is CSVGGRGLDEQYF. As DNA, the CDR3 is TGCAGCGTTGGTGGCAGGGGGCTCGACGAGCAGTACTTC.

This clone has just a few counts. The chain combines TRBV19 with TRBJ2-4; D is undetermined. Per the germline V gene, CDR1 is LNHDA and CDR2 is SQIVND (reference sequence). V lost 3 bases, J lost 1 base, and 13 bases lay in between. CDR3 size: 16 residues. The CDR3 sequence is CASSIDSPPAKNIQYF. CDR3 sequence (DNA): TGTGCCAGTAGTATTGACTCCCCGCCGGCCAAAAACATTCAGTACTTC.

The chain recombines TRBV7-2 with TRBJ2-2, with TRBD1 matching over 7 bases. J lost 2 bases, V lost 2 bases, and 2 bases had no gene match. The CDR3 consists of 15 residues. Germline CDR1 and CDR2: SGHTA and FQGNSA. CDR3 region: CASSLNRGNTGELFF. The CDR3 coding sequence is TGTGCCAGCAGCTTAAACAGGGGAAACACCGGGGAGCTGTTTTTT. The entire variable domain, with the rest obtained from reference TRBV7-2 and TRBJ2-2, is as follows: GAGVSQSPSNKVTEKGKDVELRCDPISGHTALYWYRQSLGQGLEFLIYFQGNSAPDKSGLPSDRFSAERTGGSVSTLTIQRTQQEDSAVYLCASSLNRGNTGELFFGEGSRLTVL.

The chain uses TRBV7-9 and TRBJ1-1; no definite D call. CDR3 length equals 15 residues. The V gene lost 0 bases and the J gene lost 8 bases, with 16 bases spanning the gap. Germline assignment: CDR1 SEHNR and CDR2 FQNEAQ (reference sequence). This CDR3 reads CASSLAEPDDREAFF. CDR3 DNA sequence: TGTGCCAGCAGCTTAGCGGAGCCCGATGATAGGGAAGCTTTCTTT. The full variable domain, its missing parts supplied by reference TRBV7-9 and TRBJ1-1, is DTGVSQNPRHKITKRGQNVTFRCDPISEHNRLYWYRQTLGQGPEFLTYFQNEAQLEKSRLLSDRFSAERPKGSFSTLEIQRTEQGDSAMYLCASSLAEPDDREAFFGQGTRLTVV.

This clone was detected once. The chain is built from TRBV5-1 and TRBJ1-1; unclear D gene. CDR1 and CDR2 (germline): SGHRS, YFSETQ. Trimming took 2 bases from V and 0 from J, leaving 8 bases between them. The CDR3 is 14 residues long. The CDR3 bases are TGCGCCAGCAGCTTTGAGGGAGTGAACACTGAAGCTTTCTTT. It specifies CASSFEGVNTEAFF.

Points on this clone: Other DNA sequences within the sample encode an identical CDR3. The rearrangement links TRBV19 to TRBJ1-1; 8 nucleotides line up with TRBD1. Trimming at V came to 2 bases and at J to 4 bases, leaving 0 bases not matched to a gene. The CDR3 extends over 13 amino acids. Germline values: CDR1 LNHDA, CDR2 SQIVND (reference sequence). CDR3 in amino acids: CASSIQGATEAFF. The CDR3 DNA reads as TGTGCCAGTAGTATACAGGGGGCCACTGAAGCTTTCTTT.

The chain employs TRBV7-6 and TRBJ2-1; 12 bases agree with TRBD2. This CDR3 is 18 amino acids long. With 5 bases clipped from V and 6 bases from J, the junction kept 14 bases outside the gene matches. Germline V lookup: CDR1 SGHVS, CDR2 FNYEAQ. DNA of the CDR3: TGTGCCAGCAGCCCCATCCCCCGGACTAGCGGGACCCCCAATGAGCAGTTCTTC. Protein product: CASSPIPRTSGTPNEQFF.

The V gene is TRBV27, the J gene TRBJ1-4; 9 nucleotides agree with TRBD1. Germline V gene data show CDR1 as MNHEY and CDR2 as SMNVEV (reference sequence). The CDR3 sequence is 16 residues long. Trimming at V came to 3 bases and at J to 8 bases, leaving 10 bases not matched to a gene. Here the CDR3 reads CASSFGGQGRAEKLFF. CDR3 sequence (DNA): TGTGCCAGCAGTTTTGGGGGACAGGGCCGGGCGGAAAAACTGTTTTTT.

The chain is built from TRBV6-6 and TRBJ2-2, with 8 bases identical to TRBD1. CDR1 and CDR2 (germline): MNHNY, SVGAGI (reference sequence). The CDR3 extends over 15 amino acids. V trimming: 5 bases; J trimming: 6 bases; junction bases outside the gene matches: 8. The CDR3 sequence: CASSGGQGYPGELFF. CDR3 nucleotides: TGTGCCAGCAGTGGAGGACAGGGTTACCCCGGGGAGCTGTTTTTT.

CDR3 nucleotide sequence: TGTGCCATCAGTGACAAAGGAGGGGGGACAGGATACGAGCAGTACTTC. It specifies CAISDKGGGTGYEQYF. The rearrangement links TRBV10-3 to TRBJ2-7; 8 bases align to TRBD1. V lost 3 bases, J lost 4 bases, and 11 bases stayed unmatched. The germline CDR1 and CDR2 sequences are ENHRY and SYGVKD. The CDR3 loop spans 16 amino acids.

The V and J genes are TRBV19 and TRBJ1-1; no clear D gene. Trimming stripped 4 bases from V and 1 base from J, with 10 bases between. The CDR3 has 14 residues. Germline V lookup: CDR1 LNHDA, CDR2 SQIVND (reference sequence). For the CDR3, the DNA is TGTGCCAGTAGTACCGGACTACCGAACACTGAAGCTTTCTTT. This sequence encodes CASSTGLPNTEAFF.

This rearrangement joins TRBV9 to TRBJ2-7; weak D call: TRBD1 (5 bases). V gave up 3 bases and J gave up 5 bases, with 15 bases separating them. This CDR3 region has 14 residues. In germline, CDR1 is SGDLS, CDR2 YYNGEE. The CDR3 bases are TGTGCCAGCAGCGAGGGGCGCAGGGAAGACGAGCAGTACTTC. This codes for CASSEGRREDEQYF.